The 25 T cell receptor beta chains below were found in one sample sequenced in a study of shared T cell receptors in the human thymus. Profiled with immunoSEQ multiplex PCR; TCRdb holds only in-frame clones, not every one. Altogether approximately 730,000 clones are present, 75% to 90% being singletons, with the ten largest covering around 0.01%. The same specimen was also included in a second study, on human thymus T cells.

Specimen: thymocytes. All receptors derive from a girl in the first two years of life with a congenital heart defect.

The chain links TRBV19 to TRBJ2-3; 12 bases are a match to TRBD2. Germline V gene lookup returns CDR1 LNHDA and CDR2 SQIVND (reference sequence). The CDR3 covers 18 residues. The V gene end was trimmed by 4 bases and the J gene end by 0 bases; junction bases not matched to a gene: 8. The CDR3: CASSTTSGGTLSTDTQYF. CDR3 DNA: TGTGCCAGTAGTACCACTAGCGGGGGGACCCTGAGCACAGATACGCAGTATTTT.

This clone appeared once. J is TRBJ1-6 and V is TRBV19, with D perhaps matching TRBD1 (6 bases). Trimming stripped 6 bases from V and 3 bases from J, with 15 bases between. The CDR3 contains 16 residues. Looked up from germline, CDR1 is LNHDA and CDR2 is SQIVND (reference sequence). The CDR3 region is CASRPTGGGYNSPLHF. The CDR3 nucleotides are TGTGCCAGTAGACCGACAGGCGGAGGCTATAATTCACCCCTCCACTTT.

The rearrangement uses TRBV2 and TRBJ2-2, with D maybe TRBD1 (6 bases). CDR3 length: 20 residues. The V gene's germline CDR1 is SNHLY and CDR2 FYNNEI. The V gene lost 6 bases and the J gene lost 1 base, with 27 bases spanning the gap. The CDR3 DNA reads TGTGCCAGCAGCCCACTATGGGGCGTACAGGGAAAGTGGAACACCGGGGAGCTGTTTTTT. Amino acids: CASSPLWGVQGKWNTGELFF. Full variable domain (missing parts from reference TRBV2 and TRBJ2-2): EPEVTQTPSHQVTQMGQEVILRCVPISNHLYFYWYRQILGQKVEFLVSFYNNEISEKSEIFDDQFSVERPDGSNFTLKIRSTKLEDSAMYFCASSPLWGVQGKWNTGELFFGEGSRLTVL.

CDR3 coding DNA: TGTGCCAGCAGCTTAGGAGGCCAGCCCCAGCATTTT. Protein: CASSLGGQPQHF. The gene calls are TRBV7-2 and TRBJ1-5; D call uncertain. Trimming removed 1 base at V and 7 bases at J, with 5 bases between. Looked up from germline, CDR1 is SGHTA and CDR2 is FQGNSA. This CDR3 is 12 amino acids long.

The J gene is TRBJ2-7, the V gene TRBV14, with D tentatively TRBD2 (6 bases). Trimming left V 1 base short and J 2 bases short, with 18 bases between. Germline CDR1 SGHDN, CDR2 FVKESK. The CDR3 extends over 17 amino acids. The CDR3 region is CASSQAPRDRGTYEQYF. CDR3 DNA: TGTGCCAGCAGCCAAGCCCCTCGGGACCGCGGGACCTACGAGCAGTACTTC.

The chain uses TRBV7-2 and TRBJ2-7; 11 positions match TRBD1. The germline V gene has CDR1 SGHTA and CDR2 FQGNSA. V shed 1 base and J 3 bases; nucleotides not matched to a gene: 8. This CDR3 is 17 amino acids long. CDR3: CASSLVGQGGSLYEQYF. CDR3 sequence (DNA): TGTGCCAGCAGCTTAGTGGGACAGGGGGGAAGCCTCTACGAGCAGTACTTC.

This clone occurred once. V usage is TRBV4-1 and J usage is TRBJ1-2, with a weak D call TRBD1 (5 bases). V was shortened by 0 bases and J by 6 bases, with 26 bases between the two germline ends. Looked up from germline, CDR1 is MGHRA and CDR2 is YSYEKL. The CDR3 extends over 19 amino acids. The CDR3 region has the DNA TGCGCCAGCAGCCAAGACCACCGGAGCTTGGTAGCGGGGGATCATGGCTACACCTTC. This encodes CASSQDHRSLVAGDHGYTF.

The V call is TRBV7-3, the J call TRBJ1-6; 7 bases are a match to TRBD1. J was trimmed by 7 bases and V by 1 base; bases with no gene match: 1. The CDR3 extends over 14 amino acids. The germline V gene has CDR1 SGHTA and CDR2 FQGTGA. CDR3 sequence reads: CASSLKGANSPLHF. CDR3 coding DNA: TGTGCCAGCAGCTTAAAGGGGGCGAATTCACCCCTCCACTTT.

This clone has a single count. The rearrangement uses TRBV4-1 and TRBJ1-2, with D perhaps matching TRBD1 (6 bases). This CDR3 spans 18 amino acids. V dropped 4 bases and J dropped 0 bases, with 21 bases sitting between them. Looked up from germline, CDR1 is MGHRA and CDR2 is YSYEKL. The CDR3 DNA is TGCGCCAGCAGCCCGAGTACGTCGGGACACCAACCTAACTATGGCTACACCTTC. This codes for CASSPSTSGHQPNYGYTF.

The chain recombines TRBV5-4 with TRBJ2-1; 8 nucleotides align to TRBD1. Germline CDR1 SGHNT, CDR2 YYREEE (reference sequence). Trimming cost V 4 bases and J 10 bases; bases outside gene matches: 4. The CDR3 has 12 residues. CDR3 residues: CASSTDREEQFF. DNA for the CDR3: TGTGCCAGCAGCACGGACAGGGAGGAGCAGTTCTTC. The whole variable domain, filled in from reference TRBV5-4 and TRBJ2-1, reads ETGVTQSPTHLIKTRGQQVTLRCSSQSGHNTVSWYQQALGQGPQFIFQYYREEENGRGNFPPRFSGLQFPNYSSELNVNALELDDSALYLCASSTDREEQFFGPGTRLTVL.

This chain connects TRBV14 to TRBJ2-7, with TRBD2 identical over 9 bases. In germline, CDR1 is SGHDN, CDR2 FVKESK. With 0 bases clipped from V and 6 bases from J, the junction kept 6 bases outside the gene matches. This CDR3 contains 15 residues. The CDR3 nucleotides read TGTGCCAGCAGCCAAGAACTAGCGGGCTCGGGCGAGCAGTACTTC. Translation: CASSQELAGSGEQYF.

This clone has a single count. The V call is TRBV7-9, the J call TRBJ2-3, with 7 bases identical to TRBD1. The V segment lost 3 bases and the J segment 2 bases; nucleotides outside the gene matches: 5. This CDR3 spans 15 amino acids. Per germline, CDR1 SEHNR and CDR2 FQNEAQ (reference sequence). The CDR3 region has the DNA TGTGCCAGCAGCTTGGGACAGTTCCTCACAGATACGCAGTATTTT. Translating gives CASSLGQFLTDTQYF.

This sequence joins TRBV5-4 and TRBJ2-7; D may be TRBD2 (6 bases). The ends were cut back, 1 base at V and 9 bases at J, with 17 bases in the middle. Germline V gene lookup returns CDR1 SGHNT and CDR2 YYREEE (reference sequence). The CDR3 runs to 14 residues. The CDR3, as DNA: TGTGCCAGCAGCTTGCCGGGGGTTCTTGACGCGCAGTACTTC. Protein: CASSLPGVLDAQYF.

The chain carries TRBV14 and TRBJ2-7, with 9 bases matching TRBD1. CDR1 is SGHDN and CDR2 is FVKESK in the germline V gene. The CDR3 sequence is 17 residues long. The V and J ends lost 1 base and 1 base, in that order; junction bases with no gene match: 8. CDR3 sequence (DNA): TGTGCCAGCAGCCAAGGACTTAGACAGGGGGGTTCCTACGAGCAGTACTTC. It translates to CASSQGLRQGGSYEQYF.

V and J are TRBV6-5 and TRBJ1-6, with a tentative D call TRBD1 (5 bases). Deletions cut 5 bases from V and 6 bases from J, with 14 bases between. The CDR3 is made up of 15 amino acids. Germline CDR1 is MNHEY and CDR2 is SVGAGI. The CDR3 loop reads CASSPTVTGNSPLHF. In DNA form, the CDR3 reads TGTGCCAGCAGTCCGACAGTAACCGGTAATTCACCCCTCCACTTT.

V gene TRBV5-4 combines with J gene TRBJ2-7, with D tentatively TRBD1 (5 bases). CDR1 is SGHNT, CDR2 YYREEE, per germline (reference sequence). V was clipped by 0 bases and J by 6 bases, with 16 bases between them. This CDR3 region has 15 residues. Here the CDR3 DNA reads TGTGCCAGCAGCTTGGTGCAGGGCCTTCGGGTCGAGCAGTACTTC. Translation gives CASSLVQGLRVEQYF.

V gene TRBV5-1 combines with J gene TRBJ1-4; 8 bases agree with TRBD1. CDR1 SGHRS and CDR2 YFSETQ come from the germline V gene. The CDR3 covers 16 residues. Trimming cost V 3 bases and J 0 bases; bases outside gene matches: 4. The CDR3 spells CASSYGQGATNEKLFF. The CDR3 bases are TGCGCCAGCAGCTACGGACAGGGAGCAACTAATGAAAAACTGTTTTTT.

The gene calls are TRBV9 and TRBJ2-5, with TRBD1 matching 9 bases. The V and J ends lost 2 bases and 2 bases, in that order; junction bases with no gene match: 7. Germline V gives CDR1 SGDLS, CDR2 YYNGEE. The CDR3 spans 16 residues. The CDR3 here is CASSVRDRENQETQYF. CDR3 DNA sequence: TGTGCCAGCAGCGTTCGGGACAGGGAAAATCAAGAGACCCAGTACTTC.

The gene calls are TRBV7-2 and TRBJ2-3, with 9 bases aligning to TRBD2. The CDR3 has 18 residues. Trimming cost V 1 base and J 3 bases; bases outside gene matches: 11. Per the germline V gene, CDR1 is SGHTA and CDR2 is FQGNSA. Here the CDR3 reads CASSLVRGRGGRTDTQYF. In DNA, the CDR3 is TGTGCCAGCAGCTTAGTCCGAGGGCGGGGGGGCCGAACAGATACGCAGTATTTT.

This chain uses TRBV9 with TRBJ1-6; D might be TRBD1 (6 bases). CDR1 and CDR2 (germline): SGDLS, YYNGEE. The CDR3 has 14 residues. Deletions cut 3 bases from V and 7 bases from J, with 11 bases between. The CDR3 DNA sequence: TGTGCCAGCAGCGATTCAGGGGCAAATTCACCCCTCCACTTT. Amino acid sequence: CASSDSGANSPLHF. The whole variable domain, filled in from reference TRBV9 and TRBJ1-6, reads DSGVTQTPKHLITATGQRVTLRCSPRSGDLSVYWYQQSLDQGLQFLIQYYNGEERAKGNILERFSAQQFPDLHSELNLSSLELGDSALYFCASSDSGANSPLHFGNGTRLTVT.

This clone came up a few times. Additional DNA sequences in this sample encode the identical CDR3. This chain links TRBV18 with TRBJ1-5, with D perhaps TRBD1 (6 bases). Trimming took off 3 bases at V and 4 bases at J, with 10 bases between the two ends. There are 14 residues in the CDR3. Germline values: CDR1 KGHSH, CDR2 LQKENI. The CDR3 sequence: CASSPDRENQPQHF. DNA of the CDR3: TGTGCCAGCTCACCGGACAGAGAGAATCAGCCCCAGCATTTT.

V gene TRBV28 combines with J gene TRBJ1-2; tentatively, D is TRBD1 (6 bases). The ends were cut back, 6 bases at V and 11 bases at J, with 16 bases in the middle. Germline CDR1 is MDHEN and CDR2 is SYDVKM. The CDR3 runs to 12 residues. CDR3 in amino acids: CASSLHRARYTF. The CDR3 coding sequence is TGTGCCAGCAGCCTTCACAGGGCACGATACACCTTC.

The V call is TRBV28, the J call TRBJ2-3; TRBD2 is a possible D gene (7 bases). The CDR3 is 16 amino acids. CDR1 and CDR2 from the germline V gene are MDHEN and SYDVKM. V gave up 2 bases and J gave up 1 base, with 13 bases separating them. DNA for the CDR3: TGTGCCAGCAGTTTAGTTGGGGGGGCCCGCACAGATACGCAGTATTTT. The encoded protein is CASSLVGGARTDTQYF. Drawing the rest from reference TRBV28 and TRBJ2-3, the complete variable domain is DVKVTQSSRYLVKRTGEKVFLECVQDMDHENMFWYRQDPGLGLRLIYFSYDVKMKEKGDIPEGYSVSREKKERFSLILESASTNQTSMYLCASSLVGGARTDTQYFGPGTRLTVL.

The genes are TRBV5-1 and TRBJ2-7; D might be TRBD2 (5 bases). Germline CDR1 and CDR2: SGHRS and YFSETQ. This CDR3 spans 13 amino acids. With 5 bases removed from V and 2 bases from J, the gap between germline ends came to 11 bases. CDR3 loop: CASSPEGTYEQYF. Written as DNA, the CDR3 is TGCGCCAGCAGTCCTGAGGGTACCTACGAGCAGTACTTC. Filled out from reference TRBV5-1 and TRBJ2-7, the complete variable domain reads KAGVTQTPRYLIKTRGQQVTLSCSPISGHRSVSWYQQTPGQGLQFLFEYFSETQRNKGNFPGRFSGRQFSNSRSEMNVSTLELGDSALYLCASSPEGTYEQYFGPGTRLTVT.

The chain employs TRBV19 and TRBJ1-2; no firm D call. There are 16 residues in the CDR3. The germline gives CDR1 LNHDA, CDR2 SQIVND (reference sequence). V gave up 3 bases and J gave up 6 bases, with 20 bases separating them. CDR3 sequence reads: CASSMSVGVLKNGYTF. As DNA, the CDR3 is TGTGCCAGTAGTATGAGCGTCGGGGTTCTAAAAAATGGCTACACCTTC.